This TCR beta chain was obtained from a study of identical twins. This clonotype was found many times. Template switching introduced a universal primer site, and the cDNA bore unique molecular identifiers. A single record per CDR3 protein comes from TCRdb applying MiXCR to the 5' RACE reads. The sample comprises a few hundred thousand distinct CDR3 sequences, about 10% of which are singletons, and 10% rests with the top ten. Sequenced input: memory T cells sorted from blood. This sequence was found in a man aged 45 to 65 in good health.

DNA of the CDR3: TGCGCCAGCAGCTTGTTGTCGCGTGGGAACACTGAAGCTTTCTTT. The encoded protein is CASSLLSRGNTEAFF. V is TRBV5-1 and J is TRBJ1-1; D unresolved. The ends were cut back, 1 base at V and 1 base at J, with 11 bases in the middle. CDR3 length: 15 residues. The V gene's germline CDR1 is SGHRS and CDR2 YFSETQ.